This is a list of T cell receptor beta chains from one sample in a study of long-term antiretroviral therapy in people with HIV. The data were produced by immunoSEQ multiplex PCR, yet TCRdb's version contains in-frame clones alone and is incomplete. The sample includes about 12,000 clones, roughly 82% seen only once; the top ten take 15% to 20%. Source: unsorted PBMCs, taken nearly 8.5 years after starting antiretroviral therapy. The source of these receptors is a man in his forties or fifties with HIV. CDR3s include the opening cysteine and the closing phenylalanine or tryptophan. D genes are given only for firm matches. Expanded clones get a size class; other rows say once, few or many, or leave the size out.

NA	TRBD1	TRBV7-9	TRBJ2-5	CASSLGQGQETQYF	TGTGCCAGCAGCCTAGGACAGGGGCAAGAGACCCAGTACTTC
NA	NA	TRBV5-1	TRBJ2-5	CASSLSSRKETQYF	TGCGCCAGCAGCTTGAGTAGCCGTAAAGAGACCCAGTACTTC
once	NA	TRBV7-6	TRBJ2-3	CASSPGGAGTDTQYF	TGTGCCAGCAGCCCCGGGGGAGCTGGAACAGATACGCAGTATTTT
NA	TRBD1	TRBV6-6	TRBJ1-1	CASRTTGAEYTEAFF	TGTGCCAGCAGGACGACAGGGGCTGAGTACACTGAAGCTTTCTTT
NA	NA	TRBV27	TRBJ2-1	CASSLKGGGVNEQFF	TGTGCCAGCAGTTTAAAGGGGGGTGGGGTCAATGAGCAGTTCTTC
few	TRBD2	TRBV6-6	TRBJ2-1	CASSYAGGTYNEQFF	TGTGCCAGCAGTTACGCGGGGGGCACCTACAATGAGCAGTTCTTC
NA	TRBD2	TRBV9	TRBJ2-3	CASSVSWTRADTQYF	TGTGCCAGCAGCGTAAGCTGGACTAGAGCAGATACGCAGTATTTT
NA	NA	TRBV6-5	TRBJ1-2	CASSYARNYGYTF	TGTGCCAGCAGTTACGCCCGAAACTATGGCTACACCTTC
NA	NA	TRBV27	TRBJ1-2	CASSLSSGSGYTF	TGTGCCAGCAGTTTATCCTCAGGGTCTGGCTACACCTTC
few	NA	TRBV2	TRBJ1-1	CASSDRGFMVEAFF	TGTGCCAGCAGTGACAGGGGATTCATGGTTGAAGCTTTCTTT
NA	NA	TRBV5-5	TRBJ2-3	CASSFNPSTDTQYF	TGTGCCAGCAGCTTCAACCCTAGCACAGATACGCAGTATTTT
NA	NA	TRBV6-5	TRBJ1-1	CASSYSSTGNTEAFF	TGTGCCAGCAGTTACTCGTCGACAGGGAACACTGAAGCTTTCTTT
few	TRBD1	TRBV27	TRBJ2-7	CASSLTSGQGPFYEQYF	TGTGCCAGCAGTTTAACCTCGGGACAGGGGCCTTTCTACGAGCAGTACTTC
few	NA	TRBV6-5	TRBJ1-2	CASSYPGEDGYTF	TGTGCCAGCAGTTACCCAGGGGAGGACGGCTACACCTTC
NA	NA	TRBV19	TRBJ1-1	CASSMGLFLKNTEAFF	TGTGCCAGTAGTATGGGGTTGTTCCTAAAGAACACTGAAGCTTTCTTT
NA	NA	TRBV27	TRBJ1-1	CASSLGGWNTEAFF	TGTGCCAGCAGTTTGGGGGGTTGGAACACTGAAGCTTTCTTT
NA	NA	TRBV7-3	TRBJ2-7	CASAPGRSYEQYF	TGTGCCAGCGCCCCCGGTCGCTCCTACGAGCAGTACTTC
NA	NA	TRBV30	TRBJ1-5	CAWSSVKANNQPQHF	TGTGCCTGGAGTAGTGTGAAAGCAAACAATCAGCCCCAGCATTTT
NA	NA	TRBV28	TRBJ2-7	CASSTYYEQYF	TGTGCCAGCAGTACATACTACGAGCAGTACTTC
NA	NA	TRBV30	TRBJ1-1	CAWSVRGPVNTEAFF	TGTGCCTGGAGTGTACGAGGGCCAGTGAACACTGAAGCTTTCTTT
NA	NA	TRBV29-1	TRBJ2-7	CSVGGLGDFSYEQYF	TGCAGCGTTGGGGGGTTGGGGGACTTCTCCTACGAGCAGTACTTC
few	NA	TRBV10-3	TRBJ2-2	CAISDRPGHPNTGELFF	TGTGCCATCAGTGATCGCCCGGGACACCCGAACACCGGGGAGCTGTTTTTT
NA	NA	TRBV27	TRBJ1-4	CASSLGVQGTNEKLFF	TGTGCCAGCAGTTTAGGGGTCCAGGGAACTAATGAAAAACTGTTTTTT
NA	NA	TRBV11-1	TRBJ1-2	CASSSDHGSIYGYTF	TGTGCCAGCAGCTCAGACCATGGGTCTATCTATGGCTACACCTTC
NA	NA	TRBV4-1	TRBJ1-4	CASSQDTGEANEKLFF	TGCGCCAGCAGCCAAGATACGGGGGAGGCTAATGAAAAACTGTTTTTT
few	NA	TRBV9	TRBJ2-5	CASSVEGGAETQYF	TGTGCCAGCAGCGTAGAAGGGGGTGCGGAGACCCAGTACTTC
NA	NA	TRBV11-1	TRBJ2-1	CASSPTGFVNEQFF	TGTGCCAGCAGCCCCACGGGATTTGTCAATGAGCAGTTCTTC
once	NA	TRBV5-8	TRBJ1-1	CASSSQRDTEAFF	TGTGCCAGCAGTTCCCAGCGTGACACTGAAGCTTTCTTT
once	NA	TRBV7-6	TRBJ1-1	CASSPLAGDTEAFF	TGTGCCAGCAGCCCCCTGGCGGGAGACACTGAAGCTTTCTTT
NA	NA	TRBV27	TRBJ2-1	CASSPGAGEYNEQFF	TGTGCCAGCAGTCCGGGGGCAGGGGAGTACAATGAGCAGTTCTTC
NA	TRBD2	TRBV7-8	TRBJ2-1	CASSSWISGGAGEQFF	TGTGCCAGCAGCTCCTGGATTAGCGGGGGGGCCGGTGAGCAGTTCTTC
NA	TRBD1	TRBV5-5	TRBJ2-3	CASSSGQGGTDTQYF	TGTGCCAGCAGCTCCGGACAGGGCGGCACAGATACGCAGTATTTT
NA	TRBD1	TRBV5-8	TRBJ1-6	CASSSVTGTVTNSPLHF	TGTGCCAGCAGCTCCGTTACCGGGACAGTGACGAATTCACCCCTCCACTTT
NA	NA	TRBV2	TRBJ1-5	CASSEVPDRLNQPQHF	TGTGCCAGCAGTGAAGTACCCGACAGGTTAAATCAGCCCCAGCATTTT
NA	NA	TRBV4-1	TRBJ2-7	CASSQDLPYEQYF	TGCGCCAGCAGCCAAGATCTCCCCTACGAGCAGTACTTC
NA	NA	TRBV30	TRBJ1-3	CAWRADSGNTIYF	TGTGCCTGGAGGGCTGACTCTGGAAACACCATATATTTT
NA	NA	TRBV27	TRBJ2-6	CASTAGFTGANVLTF	TGTGCCAGCACAGCAGGGTTTACTGGGGCCAACGTCCTGACTTTC
NA	NA	TRBV6-5	TRBJ2-1	CASSYSRALGNEQFF	TGTGCCAGCAGTTACTCCCGGGCCCTAGGCAATGAGCAGTTCTTC
NA	TRBD2	TRBV11-3	TRBJ2-1	CASGGGANEQFF	TGTGCCTCCGGGGGAGGGGCGAATGAGCAGTTCTTC
NA	NA	TRBV7-6	TRBJ1-4	CASSLGGDNEKLFF	TGTGCCAGCAGCTTAGGAGGGGATAATGAAAAACTGTTTTTT
once	TRBD2	TRBV5-6	TRBJ2-4	CASSLGRGKNIQYF	TGTGCCAGCAGCTTAGGGAGGGGAAAAAACATTCAGTACTTC
NA	NA	TRBV19	TRBJ1-2	CASSIGGSYGYTF	TGTGCCAGTAGTATAGGAGGCAGCTATGGCTACACCTTC
NA	NA	TRBV29-1	TRBJ1-2	CSVETRDIYSGYTF	TGCAGCGTCGAGACCAGGGACATCTATAGCGGCTACACCTTC
NA	TRBD2	TRBV4-1	TRBJ2-3	CASSQSGLAGGTSTDTQYF	TGCGCCAGCAGCCAAAGTGGACTAGCGGGGGGCACTAGCACAGATACGCAGTATTTT
NA	TRBD1	TRBV5-6	TRBJ1-5	CASNKRGRQGDHQPQHF	TGTGCCAGCAATAAGAGAGGACGGCAGGGGGATCATCAGCCCCAGCATTTT
NA	NA	TRBV7-9	TRBJ2-3	CASSFRRITSTDTQYF	TGTGCCAGCAGCTTTCGCAGGATAACTAGCACAGATACGCAGTATTTT
NA	TRBD2	TRBV7-2	TRBJ2-7	CASSLGGLAGGPSYEQYF	TGTGCCAGCAGCTTAGGGGGACTAGCGGGGGGGCCTAGCTACGAGCAGTACTTC